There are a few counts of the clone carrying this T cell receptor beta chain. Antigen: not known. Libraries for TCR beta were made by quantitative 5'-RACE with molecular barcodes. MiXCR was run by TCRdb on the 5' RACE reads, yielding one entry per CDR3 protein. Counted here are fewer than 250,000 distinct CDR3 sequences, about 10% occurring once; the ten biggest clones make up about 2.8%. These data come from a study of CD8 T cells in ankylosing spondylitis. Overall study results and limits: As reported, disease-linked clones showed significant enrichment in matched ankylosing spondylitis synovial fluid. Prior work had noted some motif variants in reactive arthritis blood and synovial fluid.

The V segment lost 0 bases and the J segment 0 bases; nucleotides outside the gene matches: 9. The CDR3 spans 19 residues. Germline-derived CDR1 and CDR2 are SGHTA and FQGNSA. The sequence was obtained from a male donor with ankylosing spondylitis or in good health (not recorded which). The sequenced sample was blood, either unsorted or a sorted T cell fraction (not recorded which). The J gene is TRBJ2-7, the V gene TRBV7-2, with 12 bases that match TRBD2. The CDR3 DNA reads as TGTGCCAGCAGCTTAGCAGAGACTAGCGGGAGCCGGAGCTCCTACGAGCAGTACTTC. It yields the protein CASSLAETSGSRSSYEQYF.